Listed here are 6 T cell receptor beta chains from one sample, sequenced in a study of blood T cell repertoires in COVID-19. Produced via immunoSEQ multiplex PCR; TCRdb's table is partial and in-frame only. The data show approximately 240,000 clones, about 88% seen once. The sample taken for sequencing was peripheral blood. These receptors came from a middle-aged woman who had recovered from COVID-19.

The chain has TRBV6-2 or TRBV6-3 and TRBJ1-3; 8 bases are shared with TRBD1. CDR1 is MNHEY and CDR2 is SVGEGT in the germline V gene. The V and J ends lost 2 bases and 8 bases, in that order; junction bases with no gene match: 5. The CDR3 loop spans 14 amino acids. The CDR3 region is CASSYGQGAYTIYF. CDR3 sequence (DNA): TGTGCCAGCAGTTACGGCCAGGGGGCTTACACCATATATTTT.

The chain is built from TRBV4-2 and TRBJ1-6; unclear D gene. Germline V gives CDR1 LGHNA, CDR2 YNFKEQ. V was cut by 0 bases and J by 3 bases, with 9 bases left in between. The CDR3 consists of 16 residues. The CDR3 loop is CASSQETGGYNSPLHF. The CDR3 DNA sequence: TGTGCCAGCAGCCAAGAGACCGGAGGCTATAATTCACCCCTCCACTTT.

The CDR3 protein is CASSAVGQHNSPLHF. Written as DNA, the CDR3 is TGTGCCAGCAGTGCGGTGGGACAGCATAATTCACCCCTCCACTTT. The V call is TRBV6-4, the J call TRBJ1-6; 7 bases align to TRBD1. The CDR3 contains 15 residues. The germline CDR1 and CDR2 sequences are MRHNA and SNTAGT. V shed 4 bases and J 5 bases; nucleotides not matched to a gene: 5.

The chain couples TRBV7-2 to TRBJ1-4, with 7 bases aligning to TRBD1. Per the germline V gene, CDR1 is SGHTA and CDR2 is FQGNSA. This CDR3 spans 14 amino acids. The V gene end was trimmed by 2 bases and the J gene end by 10 bases; junction bases not matched to a gene: 7. In DNA form, the CDR3 reads TGTGCCAGCAGCTTAAACAGGGGAGAGGGAAAACTGTTTTTT. Protein: CASSLNRGEGKLFF.

The CDR3 sequence is CASSLTGGVEKLFF. CDR3 in DNA: TGCGCCAGCAGCTTGACAGGGGGAGTGGAAAAACTGTTTTTT. The chain has TRBV5-1 and TRBJ1-4; TRBD1 matches 8 bases. The CDR3 covers 14 residues. Germline assignment: CDR1 SGHRS and CDR2 YFSETQ. The V segment lost 1 base and the J segment 8 bases; nucleotides outside the gene matches: 4.

V is TRBV9 and J is TRBJ2-3, with 8 bases lining up with TRBD2. J was trimmed by 2 bases and V by 0 bases; bases with no gene match: 2. The CDR3 has 15 amino acids. Looked up from germline, CDR1 is SGDLS and CDR2 is YYNGEE. The CDR3: CASSVAGLDTDTQYF. DNA of the CDR3: TGTGCCAGCAGCGTAGCGGGACTAGACACAGATACGCAGTATTTT. The full variable domain, with the rest looked up from reference TRBV9 and TRBJ2-3, is DSGVTQTPKHLITATGQRVTLRCSPRSGDLSVYWYQQSLDQGLQFLIQYYNGEERAKGNILERFSAQQFPDLHSELNLSSLELGDSALYFCASSVAGLDTDTQYFGPGTRLTVL.